This passage covers 10 T cell receptor beta chains from one sample sequenced in a study of pediatric ulcerative colitis. Rectal tissue came from one to two pinch biopsies taken at colonoscopy. Method: immunoSEQ multiplex PCR; TCRdb's copy keeps in-frame clones and lacks some. The sample lists tens of thousands of clones, 55% to 85% occurring once. The sample consisted of gut tissue. These receptors all come from a boy between 10 and 17 years old with severe ulcerative colitis.

This chain uses TRBV15 with TRBJ1-2; possibly TRBD1 for D (5 bases). Trimming left V 0 bases short and J 7 bases short, with 12 bases between. CDR1 LNHNV and CDR2 YYDKDF come from the germline V gene (reference sequence). The CDR3 sequence is 14 residues long. CDR3 DNA sequence: TGTGCCACCAGCAGAGATCAGGGATGGGGTGGCTACACCTTC. Its translation is CATSRDQGWGGYTF.

This chain joins TRBV10-2 and TRBJ2-5; 12 bases are a match to TRBD2. V was clipped by 8 bases and J by 5 bases; unmatched bases: 6. Germline lookup yields CDR1 WSHSY and CDR2 SAAADI. The CDR3 has 14 residues. DNA for the CDR3: TGCGCCAGCTGTCCAGGACTAGCGGGGGAGACCCAGTACTTC. Its translation: CASCPGLAGETQYF.

The chain uses TRBV7-3 and TRBJ2-1; D is unclear. The CDR3 spans 12 residues. Germline V gene lookup returns CDR1 SGHTA and CDR2 FQGTGA. V lost 3 bases and J 10 bases, leaving 10 bases between the germline ends. CDR3 protein: CASSLDRYEQFF. DNA for the CDR3: TGTGCCAGCAGCTTGGATAGGTACGAGCAGTTCTTC.

This clone was counted only a few times. CDR3 sequence reads: CASSSEAGPQETQYF. The CDR3 nucleotides are TGTGCCAGCAGTTCGGAGGCGGGGCCCCAAGAGACCCAGTACTTC. The gene calls are TRBV7-9 and TRBJ2-5; a weak D match, TRBD2 (6 bases). The germline gives CDR1 SEHNR, CDR2 FQNEAQ (reference sequence). There are 15 residues in the CDR3. Trimming stripped 6 bases from V and 1 base from J, with 15 bases between.

The rearrangement uses TRBV4-2 and TRBJ2-3; TRBD2 matches 11 bases. V trimming: 1 base; J trimming: 3 bases; junction bases outside the gene matches: 6. Looked up from germline, CDR1 is LGHNA and CDR2 is YNFKEQ. The CDR3 is 17 residues long. The CDR3 protein is CASSQVAGGGDTDTQYF. Written as DNA, the CDR3 is TGTGCCAGCAGCCAAGTAGCGGGAGGGGGCGATACAGATACGCAGTATTTT.

The chain recombines TRBV18 with TRBJ1-5; 7 bases agree with TRBD1. This CDR3 is built from 14 residues. Per germline, CDR1 KGHSH and CDR2 LQKENI. The V gene end was trimmed by 6 bases and the J gene end by 5 bases; junction bases not matched to a gene: 7. CDR3 sequence reads: CASSATGTDQPQHF. CDR3 DNA sequence: TGTGCCAGCTCGGCGACAGGGACGGATCAGCCCCAGCATTTT.

The V gene is TRBV29-1, the J gene TRBJ2-3; 8 bases align to TRBD2. This CDR3 spans 16 amino acids. J was trimmed by 1 base and V by 4 bases; bases with no gene match: 10. In germline, CDR1 is SQVTM, CDR2 ANQGSEA. This chain's CDR3 is CSVAISGRRGTDTQYF. CDR3 coding DNA: TGCAGCGTTGCTATCAGCGGGAGAAGGGGCACAGATACGCAGTATTTT.

The V gene is TRBV29-1, the J gene TRBJ1-2; D not certain. CDR1 and CDR2 from the germline V gene are SQVTM and ANQGSEA. The CDR3 has 15 amino acids. V lost 7 bases and J 6 bases, leaving 24 bases between the germline ends. DNA for the CDR3: TGCAGCGCCCCTCGAGAAGGAGGCGAAGCGAATGGCTACACCTTC. Translated: CSAPREGGEANGYTF.

V and J are TRBV6-5 and TRBJ1-1; D is ambiguous. The CDR3 length is 14 residues. Between the trimmed V and J ends, which lost 2 bases and 0 bases, there was a span of 7 bases. Germline CDR1 is MNHEY and CDR2 is SVGAGI. The DNA for the CDR3 is TGTGCCAGCAGTTACCCTGGACTGAACACTGAAGCTTTCTTT. It translates to CASSYPGLNTEAFF.

V usage is TRBV9 and J usage is TRBJ1-4, with D maybe TRBD1 (5 bases). The CDR3 totals 14 residues. Trimming removed 0 bases from V and 5 bases from J, with 8 bases in between. Looked up from germline, CDR1 is SGDLS and CDR2 is YYNGEE. The CDR3: CASSVGGENEKLFF. The DNA for the CDR3 is TGTGCCAGCAGCGTAGGAGGGGAGAATGAAAAACTGTTTTTT.